This T cell receptor beta chain was captured by sequencing in a study of tumor and adjacent non-tumor tissue in lung cancer. Turning to the study itself: Aged about 31 to 76 years, patients included roughly 10 men and a few women with stage I to III disease. General observations from the study: Top 100 clones took a larger repertoire share in normal lung.

RNA was extracted from bulk tissue without any cell sorting. This clonotype was observed many times. Antigen unknown. A modified ARM-PCR protocol with three rounds of nested PCR amplified TCRbeta. From the multiplex PCR reads, TCRdb called clonotypes with MiXCR, one entry per CDR3 protein. The sample lists under 140,000 distinct CDR3 sequences; 84% were seen once. This CDR3 contains 15 residues. Trimming shortened V by 7 bases and J by 0 bases, and 13 bases separated the two germline ends. The rearrangement joins TRBV12-3 or TRBV12-4 to TRBJ2-1; D perhaps matches TRBD1 (6 bases). Sequencing was carried out using lung tumor tissue. The TCR originated in a man aged 70-80 years with non-small cell lung cancer. CDR3 residues: CASTQLDSSYNEQFF. DNA for the CDR3: TGTGCCAGCACCCAACTGGACAGCTCCTACAATGAGCAGTTCTTC.